This passage covers 22 T cell receptor beta chains from one sample sequenced in a study of T cells in Graves' hyperthyroidism and ophthalmopathy. RNA transcripts served as the template for amplifying TCR beta CDR3 regions. Initially, a first-round RT-PCR of the TCR CDR3 employed the HTBI primer set. MiXCR, applied by TCRdb to the multiplex PCR reads, yields one record per CDR3 protein. The table shows about 210,000 distinct CDR3 sequences, with about 15% occurring only once. The sequenced sample was blood. These receptors were taken from a middle-aged man with Graves' hyperthyroidism.

This clonotype was detected a few times. This rearrangement joins TRBV5-1 to TRBJ1-2; TRBD1 matches at 8 bases. This CDR3 spans 14 amino acids. The germline V gene has CDR1 SGHRS and CDR2 YFSETQ. V was pared by 4 bases and J by 6 bases, with 8 bases of the junction left unmatched. The CDR3 DNA reads TGCGCCAGCAGCGAGACAGGGGATCTTAATGGCTACACCTTC. Its translation: CASSETGDLNGYTF.

The chain uses TRBV20-1 and TRBJ2-3, with TRBD1 identical over 8 bases. Germline V gives CDR1 DFQATT, CDR2 SNEGSKA (reference sequence). J gave up 3 bases and V 6 bases, and 5 bases lay outside the gene matches. The CDR3 has 13 residues. CDR3 in amino acids: CSAGRQGTDTQYF. CDR3 in DNA: TGCAGTGCAGGACGACAGGGGACAGATACGCAGTATTTT.

This clonotype was found many times. The chain employs TRBV27 and TRBJ2-5; TRBD1 matches at 7 bases. The CDR3 totals 15 residues. Germline loops: CDR1 MNHEY, CDR2 SMNVEV (reference sequence). V trimming: 3 bases; J trimming: 0 bases; junction bases outside the gene matches: 4. The CDR3 is CASSLTRGYQETQYF. In nucleotides, the CDR3 is TGTGCCAGCAGTTTGACCAGGGGGTACCAAGAGACCCAGTACTTC.

This clonotype was recorded many times. The CDR3 DNA reads as TGTGCCAGCAGCGTGGACAATAGCGGGAGTGAGTCCTACGAGCAGTACTTC. It specifies CASSVDNSGSESYEQYF. V usage is TRBV11-2 and J usage is TRBJ2-7, with 9 nucleotides matching TRBD2. Germline CDR1 reads SGHAT; CDR2 reads FQNNGV. The CDR3 is 17 amino acids. With V trimmed by 5 bases and J by 1 base, 12 bases remained unmatched.

Remarks on this clonotype: One end of the junction is discordant with germline, which a read error may explain. The chain recombines TRBV20-1 with TRBJ1-4; unclear D gene. Per germline, CDR1 DFQATT and CDR2 SNEGSKA (reference sequence). CDR3 length equals 14 residues. The CDR3 DNA follows: TGCAGTGCTAGAGTTTCTGCAACTAGTGAAAAACTGTTTTTT. This sequence encodes CSARVSATSEKLFF.

This clonotype was counted ten times or more. The chain combines TRBV7-8 with TRBJ2-1; 8 bases align to TRBD2. The CDR3 runs 16 residues. V dropped 6 bases and J dropped 8; count of bases not matched to a gene: 15. Per the germline V gene, CDR1 is SGHVS and CDR2 is FQNEAQ. CDR3 bases: TGTGCCAGCAGTATCGAGCGGGGGTCCCTGGGGCATGAGCAGTTCTTC. The encoded protein is CASSIERGSLGHEQFF.

This clonotype was seen many times. V and J are TRBV29-1 and TRBJ1-1; D may be TRBD1 (6 bases). Trimming removed 4 bases from V and 1 base from J, with 16 bases in between. This CDR3 is 15 amino acids long. Germline assignment: CDR1 SQVTM and CDR2 ANQGSEA. CDR3 bases: TGCAGCGTTGGTGAAGGGCTCAGGGGGAACACTGAAGCTTTCTTT. This gives the protein CSVGEGLRGNTEAFF.

This clonotype was observed at least ten times. The chain couples TRBV18 to TRBJ2-3; D remains ambiguous. The germline CDR1 and CDR2 sequences are KGHSH and LQKENI. The CDR3 totals 14 residues. V lost 2 bases, J lost 4 bases, and 10 bases lay in between. This chain's CDR3 is CASSPASSADTQYF. As DNA, the CDR3 is TGTGCCAGCTCACCAGCCTCCTCGGCAGATACGCAGTATTTT.

This chain links TRBV6-2 or TRBV6-3 with TRBJ1-1; no definite D call. In germline, CDR1 is MNHEY, CDR2 SVGEGT. V lost 4 bases to trimming and J lost 1 base, with 4 bases between them. The CDR3 is 12 amino acids. The CDR3 here is CASSSGNTEAFF. CDR3 sequence (DNA): TGTGCCAGCAGTTCCGGGAACACTGAAGCTTTCTTT.

V usage is TRBV9 and J usage is TRBJ1-4, with D possibly being TRBD1 (5 bases). Germline CDR1 and CDR2: SGDLS and YYNGEE. This CDR3 region has 14 residues. V lost 2 bases to trimming and J lost 3 bases, with 8 bases between them. CDR3 sequence reads: CASSVGDANEKLFF. CDR3 in DNA: TGTGCCAGCAGCGTGGGGGACGCTAATGAAAAACTGTTTTTT.

This clonotype was recorded many times. This chain links TRBV28 with TRBJ2-1, with TRBD2 matching over 12 bases. This CDR3 has 15 residues. CDR1 and CDR2 from the germline V gene are MDHEN and SYDVKM. V lost 5 bases, J lost 6 bases, and 5 bases stayed unmatched. The DNA for the CDR3 is TGTGCCAGCAGTCCCCGACTAGCGGGAGTCAATGAGCAGTTCTTC. Protein product: CASSPRLAGVNEQFF.

A few counts support this clonotype. V usage is TRBV7-2 and J usage is TRBJ2-2, with 14 bases matching TRBD2. Germline V CDR1 and CDR2: SGHTA, FQGNSA. Trimming cost V 5 bases and J 5 bases; bases outside gene matches: 7. This CDR3 spans 17 amino acids. CDR3 sequence: CASSQTSGRAGTGELFF. The CDR3 bases are TGTGCCAGCAGCCAGACTAGCGGGAGGGCCGGGACCGGGGAGCTGTTTTTT. Combining the CDR3 with reference TRBV7-2 and TRBJ2-2 gives the whole variable domain GAGVSQSPSNKVTEKGKDVELRCDPISGHTALYWYRQSLGQGLEFLIYFQGNSAPDKSGLPSDRFSAERTGGSVSTLTIQRTQQEDSAVYLCASSQTSGRAGTGELFFGEGSRLTVL.

This clonotype occurred many times. The chain couples TRBV28 to TRBJ1-4; D gene ambiguous. Trimming pared 5 bases from V and 0 bases from J, leaving 10 bases between. The CDR3 sequence is 15 residues long. CDR1 and CDR2 from the germline V gene are MDHEN and SYDVKM. The CDR3: CASSLRQATNEKLFF. The DNA for the CDR3 is TGTGCCAGCAGTCTGAGGCAGGCAACTAATGAAAAACTGTTTTTT.

This clonotype was found many times. The chain employs TRBV28 and TRBJ1-1, with D possibly matching TRBD1 (6 bases). V lost 8 bases, J lost 1 base, and 14 bases lay in between. The CDR3 is made up of 14 amino acids. Per germline, CDR1 MDHEN and CDR2 SYDVKM. The CDR3 DNA follows: TGTGCCAGCGGCCTGGACAGCGAGAACACTGAAGCTTTCTTT. Translation gives CASGLDSENTEAFF.

This chain connects TRBV7-9 to TRBJ1-2, with 8 nucleotides matching TRBD1. The ends lost 3 bases at V and 13 bases at J; junction bases unmatched: 7. This CDR3 comprises 12 residues. CDR1 is SEHNR and CDR2 is FQNEAQ in the germline V gene (reference sequence). This chain's CDR3 is CASSFDRGRSTF. CDR3 coding DNA: TGTGCCAGCAGCTTTGACAGGGGTCGCAGCACCTTC.

This sequence joins TRBV3-1 and TRBJ2-7; D not resolved. V was trimmed by 2 bases and J by 2 bases, leaving 16 bases between them. The germline gives CDR1 LGHDT, CDR2 YNNKEL (reference sequence). The CDR3 sequence is 16 residues long. The DNA of the CDR3 is TGTGCCAGCAGCCAAAGCCTGAGTACAGCAGCCTACGAGCAGTACTTC. Its protein product is CASSQSLSTAAYEQYF.

This clonotype was seen many times. This rearrangement joins TRBV6-2 or TRBV6-3 to TRBJ2-2; D might be TRBD1 (5 bases). Germline V gives CDR1 MNHEY, CDR2 SVGEGT. This CDR3 has 14 residues. The ends were cut back, 2 bases at V and 6 bases at J, with 10 bases in the middle. In DNA, the CDR3 is TGTGCCAGCAGTTACCAGGGTCAAGCCGGGGAGCTGTTTTTT. As protein: CASSYQGQAGELFF.

The chain couples TRBV20-1 to TRBJ1-4, with 7 bases aligning to TRBD1. Trimming removed 3 bases from V and 5 bases from J; junction bases left unmatched: 9. The CDR3 totals 15 residues. The germline V gene encodes CDR1 DFQATT and CDR2 SNEGSKA (reference sequence). CDR3 DNA: TGCAGTGCTAGCCGTAACAGGGGCCCGAATGAAAAACTGTTTTTT. Translated, it gives CSASRNRGPNEKLFF.

Many counts were recorded for this clonotype. The chain combines TRBV7-9 with TRBJ2-2; D call uncertain. This CDR3 contains 13 residues. Germline V gene data show CDR1 as SEHNR and CDR2 as FQNEAQ (reference sequence). V dropped 7 bases and J dropped 1 base, with 7 bases sitting between them. CDR3 DNA: TGTGCCAGCACCCCACAGAACACCGGGGAGCTGTTTTTT. Protein sequence: CASTPQNTGELFF.

At least ten counts were recorded for this clonotype. The J gene is TRBJ2-3, the V gene TRBV11-2; D gene ambiguous. This CDR3 has 14 amino acids. The ends were cut back, 2 bases at V and 9 bases at J, with 15 bases in the middle. Germline values: CDR1 SGHAT, CDR2 FQNNGV. Written as DNA, the CDR3 is TGTGCCAGCAGCTTATCCTGGTCTGGAGAGACGCAGTATTTT. Translating gives CASSLSWSGETQYF.

V usage is TRBV4-2 and J usage is TRBJ2-7; 13 positions match TRBD2. The CDR3 is 16 amino acids. The J segment lost 6 bases and the V segment lost 4 bases, leaving 9 bases of the junction unmatched. The germline gives CDR1 LGHNA, CDR2 YNFKEQ. CDR3: CASSRPGTSGAVEQYF. The CDR3 DNA follows: TGTGCCAGCAGCCGACCCGGGACTAGCGGGGCCGTCGAGCAGTACTTC.

The rearrangement joins TRBV10-3 to TRBJ2-7, with D perhaps given as TRBD1 or TRBD2 (5 bases each). Germline CDR1 reads ENHRY; CDR2 reads SYGVKD. V was trimmed by 0 bases and J by 2 bases, leaving 5 bases between them. The length of the CDR3 is 13 residues. CDR3 coding DNA: TGTGCCATCAGTGAGTCGGGACCCTACGAGCAGTACTTC. It is translated as CAISESGPYEQYF.